The clone carrying this T cell receptor (beta chain) was counted a few times. Antigen specificity is unknown. One end of the junction is discordant with germline, which a read error may explain. This sample was included in a study of blood T cells in healthy people across ages. The CDR3 is made up of 16 amino acids. In germline, CDR1 is SGHAT, CDR2 FQNNGV. Findings and limits, study-wide: The recorded TCR beta diversity per million T cells decreased in a roughly linear manner with age.

The extraction recovered at least 5.5 micrograms of total RNA per sample. Together with a sample-barcoded 5' primer, a J-beta primer mix was included in a second PCR lasting roughly 6 to 12 cycles. In TCRdb, the 5' RACE reads were re-called with MiXCR into one record per CDR3 protein. This repertoire shows 800,000 to 1,300,000 distinct CDR3 sequences, 20% to 25% found once; its top ten account for approximately 0.7%. These sequences were also reported in another study, on T cells of mothers and their children.

The clonotype originates from a girl aged 2 to 9 in good health. Sequences were obtained from blood. The chain carries TRBV11-2 and TRBJ2-7, with a weak D call TRBD2 (6 bases). CDR3 in DNA: TGTGCCAGCAGCTTAGTGCTGACCGGGACTGACTCTTCTACGAACTTC. Translation: CASSLVLTGTDSSTNF.